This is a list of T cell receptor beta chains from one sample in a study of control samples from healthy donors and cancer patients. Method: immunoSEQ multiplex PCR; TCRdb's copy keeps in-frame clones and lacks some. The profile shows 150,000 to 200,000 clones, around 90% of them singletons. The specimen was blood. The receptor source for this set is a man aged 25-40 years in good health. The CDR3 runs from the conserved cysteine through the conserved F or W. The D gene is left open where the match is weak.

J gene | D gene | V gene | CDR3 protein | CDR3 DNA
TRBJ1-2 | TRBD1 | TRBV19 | CASSPGTGENYGYTF | TGTGCCAGTAGTCCCGGGACAGGGGAAAACTATGGCTACACCTTC
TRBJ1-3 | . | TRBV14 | CASSQPGFGNTIYF | TGTGCCAGCAGCCAACCAGGGTTTGGAAACACCATATATTTT
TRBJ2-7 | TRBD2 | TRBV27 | CASNAGTSRLWEQYF | TGTGCCAGCAACGCCGGGACTAGCAGGCTATGGGAGCAGTACTTC
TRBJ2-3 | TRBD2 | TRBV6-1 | CASSELAGDRTDTQYF | TGTGCCAGCAGTGAACTAGCGGGGGATCGCACAGATACGCAGTATTTT
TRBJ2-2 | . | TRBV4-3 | CASSQDLSLTRELFF | TGCGCCAGCAGCCAAGATCTTTCCCTCACCAGGGAGCTGTTTTTT
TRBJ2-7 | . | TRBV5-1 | CASSLAGTDYEQYF | TGCGCCAGCAGCTTGGCCGGCACAGACTACGAGCAGTACTTC
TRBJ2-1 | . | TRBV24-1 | CATSDLSGAGTEQFF | TGTGCCACCAGTGACTTATCGGGAGCGGGTACTGAGCAGTTCTTC
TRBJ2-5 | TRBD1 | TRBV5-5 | CASSPGGHQETQYF | TGTGCCAGCAGCCCAGGGGGACACCAAGAGACCCAGTACTTC
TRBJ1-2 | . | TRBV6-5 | CASSYDGPYGYTF | TGTGCCAGCAGTTACGACGGACCCTATGGCTACACCTTC
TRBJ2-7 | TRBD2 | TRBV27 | CASSFRSLAGALTSYEQYF | TGTGCCAGCAGTTTTCGAAGTCTAGCGGGAGCCTTAACTTCCTACGAGCAGTACTTC
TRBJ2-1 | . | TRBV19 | CASSINNEQFF | TGTGCCAGTAGTATAAACAATGAGCAGTTCTTC
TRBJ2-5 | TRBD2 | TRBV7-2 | CASSLSGSGGSRQTQYF | TGTGCCAGCAGCTTAAGCGGTTCGGGGGGTAGCCGCCAGACCCAGTACTTC
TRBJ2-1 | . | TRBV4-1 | CASSPTYRPYNEQFF | TGCGCCAGCAGCCCGACCTACCGGCCCTACAATGAGCAGTTCTTC
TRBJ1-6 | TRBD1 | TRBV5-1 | CASSLDRGQSPLHF | TGCGCCAGCAGCTTGGACAGGGGGCAGTCACCCCTCCACTTT
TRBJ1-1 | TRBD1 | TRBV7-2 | CASSITGGVNTEAFF | TGTGCCAGCAGCATTACAGGGGGCGTGAACACTGAAGCTTTCTTT
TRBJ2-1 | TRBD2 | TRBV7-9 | CASLRLAGGQNEQFF | TGTGCCAGCCTTAGACTAGCGGGGGGGCAAAATGAGCAGTTCTTC
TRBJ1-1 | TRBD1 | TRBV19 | CASSIDRGQLKLRNTEAFF | TGTGCCAGTAGTATAGATCGGGGACAGTTAAAGCTAAGAAACACTGAAGCTTTCTTT
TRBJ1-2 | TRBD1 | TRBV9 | CASRRTQGARLYGYTF | TGTGCCAGCAGACGGACGCAGGGGGCGCGGTTGTATGGCTACACCTTC
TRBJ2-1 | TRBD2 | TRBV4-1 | CASSQEGGASGRGDEQFF | TGCGCCAGCAGCCAAGAAGGGGGGGCTAGCGGGAGGGGCGATGAGCAGTTCTTC
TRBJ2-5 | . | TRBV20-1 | CSASGPTTVQYFQETQYF | TGCAGTGCTAGTGGCCCAACGACAGTCCAATATTTCCAAGAGACCCAGTACTTC